This T cell receptor beta chain originates from a study of blood T cell repertoires in COVID-19. Study in general: From T cells, B-cell-depleted T cells, or PBMCs came the material, which was cDNA or gDNA.

As processed by the authors: Amplifying reference gene primers gave estimates of nucleated cell counts. TCRdb keeps only in-frame clones here, not all; method: immunoSEQ multiplex PCR. The V and J calls and clone size come from that table; D and trimming were worked out from the DNA. The sample has approximately 81,000 clones; around 80% are singletons. V was shortened by 1 base and J by 3 bases, with 6 bases between the two germline ends. CDR1 is KGHSH and CDR2 is LQKENI in the germline V gene. The CDR3 has 13 amino acids. The clonotype originates from a human donor in a cohort sampled during active COVID-19. This chain links TRBV18 with TRBJ1-1; tentatively, D is TRBD1 (5 bases). Sequenced sample: peripheral blood. The CDR3 bases are TGTGCCAGCTCACCACTCAGGGACACTGAAGCTTTCTTT. This translates into CASSPLRDTEAFF.